A single sample gave rise to the 24 T cell receptor beta chains below, sequenced in a study of blood T cell repertoires in COVID-19. Here immunoSEQ multiplex PCR was the method, and the copy in TCRdb shows in-frame clones only, minus some. The table lists approximately 200,000 clones, roughly 83% of them singletons. Material: peripheral blood. These receptors all stem from a woman in her fifties or sixties with acute or convalescent COVID-19.

This sequence joins TRBV3-1 (or the pseudogene TRBV3-2) and TRBJ1-3, with D maybe TRBD1 (6 bases). This CDR3 contains 15 residues. The ends were cut back, 3 bases at V and 4 bases at J, with 13 bases in the middle. The germline V gene has CDR1 LGHDT and CDR2 YNNKEL (reference sequence). The CDR3 coding sequence is TGTGCCAGCAGCCACACAGGGATTTGGGGAAACACCATATATTTT. Translating gives CASSHTGIWGNTIYF.

The V gene is TRBV6-4, the J gene TRBJ2-2; TRBD2 aligns across 10 bases. Germline V gene sequence: CDR1 MRHNA, CDR2 SNTAGT. Germline trimming cut 5 bases from V and 0 bases from J; bases unmatched to any gene: 9. The CDR3 is 18 amino acids. The CDR3 is CASSLQASGGSNTGELFF. The CDR3 DNA reads TGTGCCAGCAGTTTACAGGCTAGCGGGGGCTCGAACACCGGGGAGCTGTTTTTT.

The genes are TRBV11-2 and TRBJ1-2; tentatively, D is TRBD1 (6 bases). Trimming pared 3 bases from V and 11 bases from J, leaving 19 bases between. CDR3 length equals 14 residues. Germline CDR1 is SGHAT and CDR2 is FQNNGV. CDR3 residues: CASSFAGAQDVYTF. CDR3 bases: TGTGCCAGCAGCTTCGCAGGGGCCCAGGATGTGTACACCTTC.

The chain couples TRBV3-1 (or the pseudogene TRBV3-2) to TRBJ1-6; D call uncertain. The length of the CDR3 is 15 residues. Trimming took off 2 bases at V and 6 bases at J, with 11 bases between the two ends. The V gene's germline CDR1 is LGHDT and CDR2 YNNKEL (reference sequence). DNA of the CDR3: TGTGCCAGCAGCCAAACTCTCCGGGGTAATTCACCCCTCCACTTT. It specifies CASSQTLRGNSPLHF.

Remarks on this clone: The identical CDR3 is also encoded by other nucleotide sequences in the sample. The chain employs TRBV28 and TRBJ1-1; D is undetermined. The CDR3 spans 14 residues. Germline-derived CDR1 and CDR2 are MDHEN and SYDVKM. With 2 bases removed from V and 1 base from J, the gap between germline ends came to 8 bases. CDR3 coding DNA: TGTGCCAGCAGTTTAGGCGGTGGGAACACTGAAGCTTTCTTT. It is translated as CASSLGGGNTEAFF.

The J gene is TRBJ1-1, the V gene TRBV6-6; D possibly corresponds to TRBD1 (5 bases). V lost 5 bases and J 0 bases, leaving 10 bases between the germline ends. Germline V gene data show CDR1 as MNHNY and CDR2 as SVGAGI (reference sequence). The CDR3 contains 14 residues. The CDR3 sequence is CASSPQGVNTEAFF. In DNA form, the CDR3 reads TGTGCCAGCAGTCCCCAGGGCGTGAACACTGAAGCTTTCTTT.

This rearrangement joins TRBV18 to TRBJ1-6; perhaps TRBD1 as D (6 bases). CDR3 length: 16 residues. Per germline, CDR1 KGHSH and CDR2 LQKENI. Trimming left V 0 bases short and J 10 bases short, with 16 bases between. In DNA, the CDR3 is TGTGCCAGCTCACCACCCTGGGCAGGGGAAGGGTCACCCCTCCACTTT. Translating it yields CASSPPWAGEGSPLHF.

The chain carries TRBV2 and TRBJ1-2; 8 positions agree with TRBD1. This CDR3 is built from 11 residues. Trimming removed 6 bases from V and 11 bases from J; junction bases left unmatched: 5. CDR1 is SNHLY, CDR2 FYNNEI, per germline. The CDR3 protein is CASSPGQGYTF. For the CDR3, the DNA is TGTGCCAGCAGCCCTGGACAGGGTTACACCTTC.

The V gene is TRBV3-1 (or the pseudogene TRBV3-2), the J gene TRBJ2-5; D is possibly TRBD2 (6 bases). The CDR3 has 15 amino acids. Germline V gives CDR1 LGHDT, CDR2 YNNKEL (reference sequence). Trimming cost V 5 bases and J 7 bases, with 20 bases left between them. The chain's CDR3 is CASSWGSGTPGTQYF. The CDR3, as DNA: TGTGCCAGCAGCTGGGGTAGCGGTACCCCAGGGACCCAGTACTTC.

In this sample, this clone turned up a few times. The J gene is TRBJ1-2, the V gene TRBV19; D may be TRBD1 (5 bases). The CDR3 spans 13 residues. Germline loops: CDR1 LNHDA, CDR2 SQIVND (reference sequence). V lost 4 bases to trimming and J lost 3 bases, with 9 bases between them. The CDR3 DNA follows: TGTGCCAGTAGTACCCTGACAGACTATGGCTACACCTTC. Its translation: CASSTLTDYGYTF. Variable domain in full (rest from reference TRBV19 and TRBJ1-2): DGGITQSPKYLFRKEGQNVTLSCEQNLNHDAMYWYRQDPGQGLRLIYYSQIVNDFQKGDIAEGYSVSREKKESFPLTVTSAQKNPTAFYLCASSTLTDYGYTFGSGTRLTVV.

This chain connects TRBV28 to TRBJ1-5; 8 bases align to TRBD1. The V segment lost 3 bases and the J segment 6 bases; nucleotides outside the gene matches: 7. CDR3 length: 15 residues. Germline V gene sequence: CDR1 MDHEN, CDR2 SYDVKM. The CDR3 DNA reads TGTGCCAGCAGTTTGACAGGGGAGGGGAGTCAGCCCCAGCATTTT. It codes for CASSLTGEGSQPQHF.

This clone was seen more than once but under ten times. This sequence joins TRBV12-3 or TRBV12-4 and TRBJ1-5, with unresolved D. This CDR3 region has 13 residues. V was cut by 3 bases and J by 8 bases, with 11 bases left in between. The CDR3 coding sequence is TGTGCCAGCAGTTTCGGGGAGAGGGAGCCCCAGCATTTT. Encoded protein: CASSFGEREPQHF.

This rearrangement joins TRBV11-2 to TRBJ2-5, with TRBD1 identical over 12 bases. Trimming took 1 base from V and 7 from J; bases not matched to a gene: 7. The CDR3 loop spans 16 amino acids. Germline V lookup: CDR1 SGHAT, CDR2 FQNNGV. CDR3 nucleotide sequence: TGTGCCAGCAGCTTAGTGGTGGGACAGGGGGCGGGGACCCAGTACTTC. Residues: CASSLVVGQGAGTQYF. Variable domain in full (rest from reference TRBV11-2 and TRBJ2-5): EAGVAQSPRYKIIEKRQSVAFWCNPISGHATLYWYQQILGQGPKLLIQFQNNGVVDDSQLPKDRFSAERLKGVDSTLKIQPAKLEDSAVYLCASSLVVGQGAGTQYFGPGTRLLVL.

The V call is TRBV18, the J call TRBJ2-3; weak D call: TRBD1 (8 bases). There are 16 residues in the CDR3. Trimming took 5 bases from V and 1 from J, leaving 16 bases between them. CDR1 KGHSH and CDR2 LQKENI come from the germline V gene. The CDR3 protein is CASSNLQGGRTDTQYF. The DNA of the CDR3 is TGTGCCAGCTCAAATTTACAGGGGGGGCGCACAGATACGCAGTATTTT.

V is TRBV6-2 or TRBV6-3 and J is TRBJ1-1; no clear D gene. The V gene's germline CDR1 is MNHEY and CDR2 SVGEGT. V gave up 5 bases and J gave up 6 bases, with 7 bases separating them. The CDR3 consists of 11 residues. CDR3 in DNA: TGTGCCAGCAGTCGGGTGGCTGAAGCTTTCTTT. This gives the protein CASSRVAEAFF.

The CDR3 bases are TGTGCCAGCAGCTCTGGGACAGGGGTGAGCGGCTACACCTTC. Translating it yields CASSSGTGVSGYTF. The V call is TRBV11-2, the J call TRBJ1-2; the match to TRBD1 covers 10 bases. The CDR3 length is 14 residues. The germline V gene has CDR1 SGHAT and CDR2 FQNNGV. The V segment lost 4 bases and the J segment 8 bases; nucleotides outside the gene matches: 7. The whole variable domain, filled in from reference TRBV11-2 and TRBJ1-2, reads EAGVAQSPRYKIIEKRQSVAFWCNPISGHATLYWYQQILGQGPKLLIQFQNNGVVDDSQLPKDRFSAERLKGVDSTLKIQPAKLEDSAVYLCASSSGTGVSGYTFGSGTRLTVV.

The rearrangement links TRBV24-1 to TRBJ1-1; tentatively, D is TRBD1 (6 bases). CDR1 KGHDR and CDR2 SFDVKD come from the germline V gene. Trimming pared 2 bases from V and 4 bases from J, leaving 13 bases between. CDR3 size: 15 residues. The CDR3 DNA is TGTGCCACCAGTGATTCAGAGGGGGGGGGCACTGAAGCTTTCTTT. Translated: CATSDSEGGGTEAFF.

The chain carries TRBV5-1 and TRBJ2-3; unclear D gene. CDR3 length equals 16 residues. Trimming pared 0 bases from V and 4 bases from J, leaving 15 bases between. Germline CDR1 and CDR2: SGHRS and YFSETQ. CDR3 region: CASSLASSPVSDTQYF. CDR3 in DNA: TGCGCCAGCAGCTTGGCCTCTTCTCCAGTGTCAGATACGCAGTATTTT.

The V call is TRBV9, the J call TRBJ2-7; 11 nucleotides line up with TRBD2. Trimming removed 0 bases from V and 6 bases from J; junction bases left unmatched: 5. Germline V gene lookup returns CDR1 SGDLS and CDR2 YYNGEE. The CDR3 runs 15 residues. CDR3 DNA sequence: TGTGCCAGCAGCGTAGTAGCGGGAGGGGGTAGCGAGCAGTACTTC. This encodes CASSVVAGGGSEQYF.

This clone occurred many times. The same CDR3 is also encoded by other DNA sequences in this sample. The rearrangement links TRBV7-2 to TRBJ2-5; 10 nucleotides agree with TRBD1. The junction had 5 bases not matched to a gene; V was cut back by 5 bases and J by 2 bases. Germline loops: CDR1 SGHTA, CDR2 FQGNSA. The CDR3 covers 15 residues. CDR3 in amino acids: CASSPDRGLQETQYF. DNA for the CDR3: TGTGCCAGCAGCCCAGACAGGGGGCTTCAAGAGACCCAGTACTTC.

The V and J genes are TRBV6-1 and TRBJ1-4; 8 bases agree with TRBD1. This CDR3 comprises 14 residues. V gave up 0 bases and J gave up 10 bases; unmatched junction bases: 4. Germline assignment: CDR1 MNHNS and CDR2 SASEGT. CDR3 sequence reads: CASSEALGQVKLFF. The CDR3 nucleotides are TGTGCCAGCAGTGAAGCGCTGGGACAGGTAAAACTGTTTTTT.

The chain combines TRBV4-3 with TRBJ2-1; 9 bases fit TRBD2. The CDR3 contains 15 residues. The V gene's germline CDR1 is LGHNA and CDR2 YSLEER. V lost 1 base, J lost 5 bases, and 3 bases stayed unmatched. CDR3 coding DNA: TGCGCCAGCAGCCAAGGGACTAGCGACAACAATGAGCAGTTCTTC. Its protein is CASSQGTSDNNEQFF.

The chain joins TRBV5-1 to TRBJ1-1, with TRBD1 as a possible D gene (6 bases). Looked up from germline, CDR1 is SGHRS and CDR2 is YFSETQ. V shed 7 bases and J shed 5 bases, with 12 bases lying between them. The CDR3 is made up of 12 amino acids. The CDR3 protein is CASGEGGTEAFF. CDR3 DNA sequence: TGCGCCAGCGGGGAAGGGGGTACTGAAGCTTTCTTT.

The sample holds a few counts of this clone. This chain connects TRBV6-6 to TRBJ1-1, with D perhaps TRBD1 (6 bases). The V gene lost 0 bases and the J gene lost 1 base, with 12 bases spanning the gap. Germline V gene data show CDR1 as MNHNY and CDR2 as SVGAGI (reference sequence). CDR3 length: 16 amino acids. The CDR3 DNA sequence: TGTGCCAGCAGTTACTCGAGGGGGGGCTGGAACACTGAAGCTTTCTTT. The encoded protein is CASSYSRGGWNTEAFF.